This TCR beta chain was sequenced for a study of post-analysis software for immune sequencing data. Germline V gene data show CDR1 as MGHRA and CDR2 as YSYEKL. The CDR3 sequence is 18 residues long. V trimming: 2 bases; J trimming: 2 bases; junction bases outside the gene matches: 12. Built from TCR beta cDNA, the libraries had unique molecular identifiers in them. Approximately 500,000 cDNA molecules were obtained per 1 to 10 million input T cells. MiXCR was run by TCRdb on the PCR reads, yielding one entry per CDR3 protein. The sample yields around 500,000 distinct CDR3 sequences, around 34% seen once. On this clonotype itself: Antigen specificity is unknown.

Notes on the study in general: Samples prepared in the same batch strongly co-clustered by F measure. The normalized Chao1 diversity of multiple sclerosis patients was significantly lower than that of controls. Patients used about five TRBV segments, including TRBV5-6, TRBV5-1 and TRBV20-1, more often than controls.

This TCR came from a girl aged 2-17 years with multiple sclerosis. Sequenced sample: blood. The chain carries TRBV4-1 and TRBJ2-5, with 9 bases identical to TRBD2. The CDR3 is CASSQLVLVAGDQETQYF. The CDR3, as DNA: TGCGCCAGCAGCCAATTAGTCTTGGTAGCGGGAGATCAAGAGACCCAGTACTTC.